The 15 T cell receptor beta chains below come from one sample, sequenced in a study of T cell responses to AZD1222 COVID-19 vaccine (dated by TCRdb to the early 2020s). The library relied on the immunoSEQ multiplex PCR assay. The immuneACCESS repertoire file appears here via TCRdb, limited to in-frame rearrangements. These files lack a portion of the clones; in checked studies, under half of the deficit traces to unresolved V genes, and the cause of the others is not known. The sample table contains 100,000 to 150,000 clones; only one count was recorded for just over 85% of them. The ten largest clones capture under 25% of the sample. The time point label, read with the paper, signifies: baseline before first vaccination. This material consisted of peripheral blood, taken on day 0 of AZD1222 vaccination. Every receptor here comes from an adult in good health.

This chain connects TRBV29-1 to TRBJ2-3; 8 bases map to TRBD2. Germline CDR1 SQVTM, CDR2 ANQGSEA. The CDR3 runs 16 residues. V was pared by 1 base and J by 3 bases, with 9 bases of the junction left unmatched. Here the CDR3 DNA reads TGCAGCGTTGAAGGGGCGGGGGGCCGGTGGACAGATACGCAGTATTTT. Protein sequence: CSVEGAGGRWTDTQYF.

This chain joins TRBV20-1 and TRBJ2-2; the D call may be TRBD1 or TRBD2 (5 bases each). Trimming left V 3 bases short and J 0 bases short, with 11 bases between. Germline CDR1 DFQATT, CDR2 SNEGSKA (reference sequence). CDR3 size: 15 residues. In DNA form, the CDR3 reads TGCAGTGCTAGTGGGGACGGCGCGAACACCGGGGAGCTGTTTTTT. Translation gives CSASGDGANTGELFF.

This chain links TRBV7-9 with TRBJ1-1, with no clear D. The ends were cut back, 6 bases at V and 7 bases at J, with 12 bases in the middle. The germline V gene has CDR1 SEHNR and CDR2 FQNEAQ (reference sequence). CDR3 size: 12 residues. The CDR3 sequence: CASSSSGGEAFF. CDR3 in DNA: TGTGCCAGCAGTTCCTCCGGCGGTGAAGCTTTCTTT.

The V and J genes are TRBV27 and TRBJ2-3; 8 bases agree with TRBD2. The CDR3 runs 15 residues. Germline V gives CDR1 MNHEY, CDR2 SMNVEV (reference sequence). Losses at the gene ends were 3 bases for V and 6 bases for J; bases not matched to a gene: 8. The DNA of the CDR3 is TGTGCCAGCAGTTTTGGCCCGGGGGGGTCGGATACGCAGTATTTT. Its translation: CASSFGPGGSDTQYF.

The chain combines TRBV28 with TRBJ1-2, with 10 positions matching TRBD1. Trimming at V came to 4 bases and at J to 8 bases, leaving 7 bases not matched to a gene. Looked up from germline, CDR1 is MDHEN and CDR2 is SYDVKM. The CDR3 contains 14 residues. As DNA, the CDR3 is TGTGCCAGCAGTTGGGACAGGGGCGCCTGGGGCTACACCTTC. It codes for CASSWDRGAWGYTF.

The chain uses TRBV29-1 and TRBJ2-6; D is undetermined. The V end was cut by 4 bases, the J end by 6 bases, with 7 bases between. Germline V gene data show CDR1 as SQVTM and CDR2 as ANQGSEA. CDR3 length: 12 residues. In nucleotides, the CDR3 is TGCAGCGTTGGTGCGGCGGCCAACGTCCTGACTTTC. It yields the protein CSVGAAANVLTF.

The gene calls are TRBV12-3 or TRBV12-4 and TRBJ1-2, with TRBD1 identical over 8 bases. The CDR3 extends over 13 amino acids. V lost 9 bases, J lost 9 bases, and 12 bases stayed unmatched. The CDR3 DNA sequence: TGTGCCAGTACCTCTTCCGGGACAGGTAGCTACACCTTC. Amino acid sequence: CASTSSGTGSYTF.

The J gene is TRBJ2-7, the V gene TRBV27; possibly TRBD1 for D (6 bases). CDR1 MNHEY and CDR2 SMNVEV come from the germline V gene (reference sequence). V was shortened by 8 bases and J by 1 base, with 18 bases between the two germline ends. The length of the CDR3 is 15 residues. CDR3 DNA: TGTGCCAGCCGGGATCGAGGGGGATCATCCTACGAGCAGTACTTC. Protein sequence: CASRDRGGSSYEQYF.

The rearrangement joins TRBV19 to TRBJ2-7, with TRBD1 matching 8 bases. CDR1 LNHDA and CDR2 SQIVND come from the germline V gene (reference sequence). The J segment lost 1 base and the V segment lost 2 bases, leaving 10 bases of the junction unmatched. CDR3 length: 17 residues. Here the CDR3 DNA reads TGTGCCAGTAGTATAACCTCTCGGGACAGGCCGTCCTACGAGCAGTACTTC. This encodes CASSITSRDRPSYEQYF. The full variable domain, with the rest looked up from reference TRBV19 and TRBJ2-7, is DGGITQSPKYLFRKEGQNVTLSCEQNLNHDAMYWYRQDPGQGLRLIYYSQIVNDFQKGDIAEGYSVSREKKESFPLTVTSAQKNPTAFYLCASSITSRDRPSYEQYFGPGTRLTVT.

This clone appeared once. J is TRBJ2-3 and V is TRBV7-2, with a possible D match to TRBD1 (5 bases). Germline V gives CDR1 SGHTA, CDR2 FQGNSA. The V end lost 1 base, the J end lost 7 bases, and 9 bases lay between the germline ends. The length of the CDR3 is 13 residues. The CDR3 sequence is CASSLEGWHTQYF. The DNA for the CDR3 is TGTGCCAGCAGCTTAGAGGGGTGGCATACGCAGTATTTT.

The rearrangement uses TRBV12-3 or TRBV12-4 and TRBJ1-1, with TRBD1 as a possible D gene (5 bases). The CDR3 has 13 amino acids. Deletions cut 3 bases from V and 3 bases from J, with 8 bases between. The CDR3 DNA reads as TGTGCCAGCAGTTTTTGGGGGGACACTGAAGCTTTCTTT. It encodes CASSFWGDTEAFF.

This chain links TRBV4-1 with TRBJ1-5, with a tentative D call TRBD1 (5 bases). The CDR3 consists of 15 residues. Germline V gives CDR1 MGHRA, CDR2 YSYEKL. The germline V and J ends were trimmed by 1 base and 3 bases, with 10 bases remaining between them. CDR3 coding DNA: TGCGCCAGCAGCCAAGTAGAGACAGACAATCAGCCCCAGCATTTT. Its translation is CASSQVETDNQPQHF.

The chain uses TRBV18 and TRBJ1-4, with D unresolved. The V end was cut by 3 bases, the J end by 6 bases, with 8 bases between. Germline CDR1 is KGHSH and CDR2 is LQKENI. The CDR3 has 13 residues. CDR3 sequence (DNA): TGTGCCAGCTCACCCCGGGAATATGAAAAACTGTTTTTT. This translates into CASSPREYEKLFF.

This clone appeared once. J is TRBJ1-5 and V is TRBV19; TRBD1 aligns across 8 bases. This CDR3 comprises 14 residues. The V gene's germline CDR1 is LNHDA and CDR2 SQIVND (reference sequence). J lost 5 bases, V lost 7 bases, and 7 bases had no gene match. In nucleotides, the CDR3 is TGTGCCAGTAACCCAGCAGGGGGCTATCAGCCCCAGCATTTT. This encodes CASNPAGGYQPQHF.

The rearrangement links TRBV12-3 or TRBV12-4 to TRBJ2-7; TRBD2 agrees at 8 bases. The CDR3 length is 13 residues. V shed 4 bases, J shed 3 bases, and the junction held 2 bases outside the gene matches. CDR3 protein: CASSWGLDYEQYF. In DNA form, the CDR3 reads TGTGCCAGCAGTTGGGGACTAGACTACGAGCAGTACTTC.